This T cell receptor beta chain is from a study of T cells in Graves' hyperthyroidism and ophthalmopathy. Amplification targeted TCR beta CDR3 regions from RNA transcripts. A set of HTBI primers served as the primers for a first-round RT-PCR of the TCR CDR3. TCRdb re-derived calls from the multiplex PCR reads in MiXCR, one entry per CDR3 protein. The data contain a few hundred thousand distinct CDR3 sequences, roughly a sixth of them seen just once; the ten biggest clones take up about 50%. The authors took PBMCs from 10 ml fresh peripheral blood. Ten or more counts support this clonotype. The CDR3 runs to 14 residues. The J segment lost 3 bases and the V segment lost 5 bases, leaving 5 bases of the junction unmatched. CDR1 is SEHNR, CDR2 FQNEAQ, per germline (reference sequence).

The rearrangement joins TRBV7-9 to TRBJ1-1; 8 bases match TRBD1. The clonotype comes from a woman between 45 and 60 years old with Graves' hyperthyroidism. The material sequenced was blood. The CDR3 spells CASSVGQADTEAFF. As DNA, the CDR3 is TGTGCCAGCAGCGTGGGACAGGCCGACACTGAAGCTTTCTTT.